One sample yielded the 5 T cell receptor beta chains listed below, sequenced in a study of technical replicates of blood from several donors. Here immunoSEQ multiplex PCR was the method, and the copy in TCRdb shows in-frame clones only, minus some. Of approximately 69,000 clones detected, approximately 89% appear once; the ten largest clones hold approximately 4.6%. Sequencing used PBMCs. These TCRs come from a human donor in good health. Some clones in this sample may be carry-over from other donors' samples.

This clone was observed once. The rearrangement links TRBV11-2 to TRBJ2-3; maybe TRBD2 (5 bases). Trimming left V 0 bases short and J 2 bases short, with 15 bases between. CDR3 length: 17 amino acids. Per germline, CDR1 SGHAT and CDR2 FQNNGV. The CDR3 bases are TGTGCCAGCAGCTTAGATTCCGCTAGCACAACCACAGATACGCAGTATTTT. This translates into CASSLDSASTTTDTQYF.

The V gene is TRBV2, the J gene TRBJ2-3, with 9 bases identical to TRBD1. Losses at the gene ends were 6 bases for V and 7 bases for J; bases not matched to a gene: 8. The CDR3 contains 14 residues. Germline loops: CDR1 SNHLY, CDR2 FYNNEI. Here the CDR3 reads CASREQGARNTQYF. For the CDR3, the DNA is TGTGCCAGCAGGGAACAGGGGGCGAGGAATACGCAGTATTTT.

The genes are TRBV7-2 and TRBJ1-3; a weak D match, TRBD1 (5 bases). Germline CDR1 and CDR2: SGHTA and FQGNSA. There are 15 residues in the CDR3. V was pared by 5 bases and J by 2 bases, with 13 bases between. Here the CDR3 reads CASSGDSSTGNTIYF. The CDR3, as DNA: TGTGCCAGCAGCGGAGACAGTTCTACTGGAAACACCATATATTTT.

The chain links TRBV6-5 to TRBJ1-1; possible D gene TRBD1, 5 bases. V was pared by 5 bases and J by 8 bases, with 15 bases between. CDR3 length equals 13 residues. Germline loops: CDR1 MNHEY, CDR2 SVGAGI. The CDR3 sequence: CASSLAGTLEAFF. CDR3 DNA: TGTGCCAGCAGTCTAGCCGGGACTCTGGAAGCTTTCTTT.

The CDR3 loop is CASSPTQGANEQYF. The CDR3 nucleotides are TGTGCCAGCTCACCCACGCAGGGGGCAAACGAGCAGTACTTC. The chain recombines TRBV18 with TRBJ2-7; 8 bases are a match to TRBD1. There are 14 residues in the CDR3. CDR1 is KGHSH and CDR2 is LQKENI in the germline V gene. Losses at the gene ends were 3 bases for V and 5 bases for J; bases not matched to a gene: 6.